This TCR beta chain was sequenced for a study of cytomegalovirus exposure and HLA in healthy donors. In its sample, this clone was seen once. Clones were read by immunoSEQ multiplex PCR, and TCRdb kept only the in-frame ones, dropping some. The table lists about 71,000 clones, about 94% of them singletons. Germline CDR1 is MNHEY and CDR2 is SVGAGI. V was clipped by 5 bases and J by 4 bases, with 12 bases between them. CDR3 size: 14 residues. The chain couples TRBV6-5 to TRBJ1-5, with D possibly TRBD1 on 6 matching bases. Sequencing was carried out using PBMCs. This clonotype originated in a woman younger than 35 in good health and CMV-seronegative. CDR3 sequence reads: CASSQGYENQPQHF. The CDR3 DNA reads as TGTGCCAGCAGTCAGGGGTATGAGAATCAGCCCCAGCATTTT.